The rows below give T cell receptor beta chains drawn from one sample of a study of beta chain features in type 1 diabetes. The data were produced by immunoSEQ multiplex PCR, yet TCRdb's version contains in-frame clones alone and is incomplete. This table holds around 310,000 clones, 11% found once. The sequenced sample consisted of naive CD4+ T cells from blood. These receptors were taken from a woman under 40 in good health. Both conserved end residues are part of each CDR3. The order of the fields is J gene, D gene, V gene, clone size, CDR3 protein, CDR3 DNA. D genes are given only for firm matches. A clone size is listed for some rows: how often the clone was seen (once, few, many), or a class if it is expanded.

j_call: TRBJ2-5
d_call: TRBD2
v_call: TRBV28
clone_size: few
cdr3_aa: CASSLAAYQETQYF
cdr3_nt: TGTGCCAGCAGTCTAGCGGCTTACCAAGAGACCCAGTACTTC

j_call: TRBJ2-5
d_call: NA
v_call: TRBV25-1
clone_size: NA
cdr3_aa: CASSESGTQYF
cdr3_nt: TGTGCCAGCAGTGAATCGGGGACCCAGTACTTC

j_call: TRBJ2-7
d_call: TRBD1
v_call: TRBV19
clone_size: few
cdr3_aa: CASTSGTGTPQYF
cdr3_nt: TGTGCCAGTACCTCCGGGACAGGGACGCCGCAGTACTTC

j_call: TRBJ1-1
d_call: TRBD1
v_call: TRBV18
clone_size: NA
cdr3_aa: CASSPLQGENTEAFF
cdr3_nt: TGTGCCAGCTCACCTTTACAGGGGGAGAACACTGAAGCTTTCTTT

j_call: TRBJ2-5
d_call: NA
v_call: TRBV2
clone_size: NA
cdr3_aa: CASTAGGETQYF
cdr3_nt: TGTGCCAGCACCGCAGGGGGGGAGACCCAGTACTTC

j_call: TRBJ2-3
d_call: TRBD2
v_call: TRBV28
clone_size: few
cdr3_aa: CASSYGSGSIGGTDTQYF
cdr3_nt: TGTGCCAGCAGTTACGGTAGCGGGAGCATTGGGGGCACAGATACGCAGTATTTT

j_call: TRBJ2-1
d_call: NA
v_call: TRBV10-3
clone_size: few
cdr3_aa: CAISDDTSGDEQFF
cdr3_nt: TGTGCCATCAGTGACGACACTTCGGGGGATGAGCAGTTCTTC

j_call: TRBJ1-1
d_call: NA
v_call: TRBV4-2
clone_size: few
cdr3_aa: CASSQGALVNTEAFF
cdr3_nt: TGTGCCAGCAGCCAAGGGGCACTTGTGAACACTGAAGCTTTCTTT

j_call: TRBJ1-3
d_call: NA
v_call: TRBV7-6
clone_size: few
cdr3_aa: CASSLAARGNTIYF
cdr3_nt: TGTGCCAGCAGCTTGGCAGCGCGTGGAAACACCATATATTTT

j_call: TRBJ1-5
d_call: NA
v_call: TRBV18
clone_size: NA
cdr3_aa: CASSPRSQQGQPQHF
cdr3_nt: TGTGCCAGCTCACCACGATCACAGCAGGGTCAGCCCCAGCATTTT

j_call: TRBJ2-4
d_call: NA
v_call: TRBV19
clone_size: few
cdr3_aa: CASSMIPGARAKNIQYF
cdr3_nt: TGTGCCAGTAGTATGATCCCAGGGGCGCGAGCCAAAAACATTCAGTACTTC

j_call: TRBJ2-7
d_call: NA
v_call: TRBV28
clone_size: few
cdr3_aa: CASSSGGTSYEQYF
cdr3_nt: TGTGCCAGCAGCTCGGGCGGGACCTCCTACGAGCAGTACTTC

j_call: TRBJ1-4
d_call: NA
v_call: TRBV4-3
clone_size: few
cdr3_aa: CASSQDSGLKEKLFF
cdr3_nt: TGCGCCAGCAGCCAAGATTCAGGGTTGAAGGAAAAACTGTTTTTT

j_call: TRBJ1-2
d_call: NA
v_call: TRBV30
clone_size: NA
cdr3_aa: CAWSPGSYGYTF
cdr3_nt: TGTGCCTGGAGTCCGGGGAGCTATGGCTACACCTTC

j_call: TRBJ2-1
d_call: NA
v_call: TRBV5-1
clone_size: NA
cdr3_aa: CASSSEGGSYNEQFF
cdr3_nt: TGCGCCAGCAGCTCAGAAGGGGGCTCCTACAATGAGCAGTTCTTC

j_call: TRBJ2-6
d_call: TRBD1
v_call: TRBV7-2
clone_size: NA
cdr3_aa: CASSTGDRGLGANVLTF
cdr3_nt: TGTGCCAGCAGCACTGGGGACAGGGGGCTGGGGGCCAACGTCCTGACTTTC

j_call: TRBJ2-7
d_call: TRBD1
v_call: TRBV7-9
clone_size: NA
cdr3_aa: CASSLETGVHEQYF
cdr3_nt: TGTGCCAGCAGCTTAGAGACAGGGGTGCACGAGCAGTACTTC

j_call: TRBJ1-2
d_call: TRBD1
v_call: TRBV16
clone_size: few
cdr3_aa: CASRPTGLYGYTF
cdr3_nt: TGTGCCAGCAGACCGACAGGGCTCTATGGCTACACCTTC

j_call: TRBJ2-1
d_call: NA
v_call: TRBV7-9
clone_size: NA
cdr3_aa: CASSRNLPYQFF
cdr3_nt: TGTGCCAGCAGCCGAAACCTACCATATCAGTTCTTC

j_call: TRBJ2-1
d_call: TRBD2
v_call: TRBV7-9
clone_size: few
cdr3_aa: CASLPGGGTNEQFF
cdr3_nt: TGTGCCAGCCTCCCGGGGGGAGGCACCAATGAGCAGTTCTTC

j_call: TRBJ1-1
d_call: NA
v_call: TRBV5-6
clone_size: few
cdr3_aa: CASSLWTAEAFF
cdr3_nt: TGTGCCAGCAGCCTTTGGACAGCTGAAGCTTTCTTT

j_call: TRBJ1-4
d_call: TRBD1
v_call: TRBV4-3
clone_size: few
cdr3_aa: CASSHPGTGEKLFF
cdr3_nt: TGCGCCAGCAGCCATCCCGGGACAGGGGAAAAACTGTTTTTT

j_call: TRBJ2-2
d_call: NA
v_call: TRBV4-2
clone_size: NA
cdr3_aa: CASSQDRNTGELFF
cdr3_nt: TGTGCCAGCAGCCAAGACAGGAACACCGGGGAGCTGTTTTTT